This TCR beta chain was retrieved from a study of blood T cells in healthy people across ages. Each donor gave around 9.6 milliliters of peripheral blood. For the second PCR, which ran for 7 to 11 cycles, a sample-barcoded 5' primer and a J-beta primer mix were used. TCRdb processed the 5' RACE reads anew with MiXCR; each CDR3 protein has one entry. The sample records 650,000 to 950,000 distinct CDR3 sequences, under 45% being singletons. The CDR3 totals 18 residues. Sequences were obtained from blood. This TCR was recovered from a man aged 60 to 75 in good health. The J gene is TRBJ2-1, the V gene TRBV21-1; TRBD2, the table's D call, was not compared with the DNA. TRBV21-1 is a pseudogene segment. This chain's CDR3 is CASSKPSGGALHSDEQFF. The DNA for the CDR3 is TGTGCCAGCAGCAAACCTAGCGGGGGGGCCCTTCATTCCGATGAGCAGTTCTTC.